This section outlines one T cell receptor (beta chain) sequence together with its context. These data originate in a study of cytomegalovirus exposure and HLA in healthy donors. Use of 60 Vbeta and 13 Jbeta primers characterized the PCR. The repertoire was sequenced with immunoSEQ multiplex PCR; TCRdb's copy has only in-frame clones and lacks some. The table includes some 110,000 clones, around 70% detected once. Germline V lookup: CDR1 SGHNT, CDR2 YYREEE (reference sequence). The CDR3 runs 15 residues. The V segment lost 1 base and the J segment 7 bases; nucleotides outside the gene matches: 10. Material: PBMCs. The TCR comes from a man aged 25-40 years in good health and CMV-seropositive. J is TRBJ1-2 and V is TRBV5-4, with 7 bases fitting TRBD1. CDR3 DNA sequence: TGTGCCAGCAGCTTGAACAGGGGCCGTATTGGTGGCTACACCTTC. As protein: CASSLNRGRIGGYTF.